The 25 T cell receptor beta chains presented below share a single source sample, sequenced in a study of human T cells and chemical hapten exposure. Regarding time point: pre-sensitization, week 0. The treatment is: therapeutic diphenylcyclopropenone sensitization with weekly scalp DPC. From the RACE reads, TCRdb called clonotypes with MiXCR, one entry per CDR3 protein. The sample includes approximately 370,000 distinct CDR3 sequences, roughly 6% of them seen just once. Source: whole blood, taken in connection with sensitization to the hapten diphenylcyclopropenone (DPC). The receptors stem from a young woman with alopecia areata. Some clones in this sample may be carry-over from other donors' samples.

The sample holds a few counts of this clonotype. This sequence joins TRBV7-9 and TRBJ2-7, with a possible D match to TRBD1 (6 bases). Germline CDR1 and CDR2: SEHNR and FQNEAQ (reference sequence). The CDR3 totals 15 residues. The ends were cut back, 4 bases at V and 5 bases at J, with 18 bases in the middle. The CDR3 region is CASSSSIQGRNEQYF. CDR3 nucleotide sequence: TGTGCCAGCAGCTCCTCGATACAGGGCAGGAACGAGCAGTACTTC.

The CDR3 region is CASSSWDSFLKYF. Written as DNA, the CDR3 is TGTGCCAGCAGTTCCTGGGACAGCTTTTTAAAGTACTTC. This chain links TRBV6-2 or TRBV6-3 with TRBJ2-7; 7 nucleotides match TRBD1. Unmatched junction bases numbered 11, after V lost 4 bases and J lost 11 bases. Germline V CDR1 and CDR2: MNHEY, SVGEGT. The CDR3 extends over 13 amino acids.

The chain joins TRBV4-3 to TRBJ2-1; D uncertain. CDR1 LGHNA and CDR2 YSLEER come from the germline V gene. Trimming cost V 1 base and J 8 bases, with 12 bases left between them. The length of the CDR3 is 14 residues. The CDR3 nucleotides read TGCGCCAGCAGCCAAGGTTCATTGGTACATGAGCAGTTCTTC. Protein sequence: CASSQGSLVHEQFF.

Turning to this clonotype: A much larger clone lies a single base off, so this may be a read error. The chain links TRBV12-3 or TRBV12-4 to TRBJ1-5, with D perhaps matching TRBD1 (5 bases). This CDR3 has 16 amino acids. V was trimmed by 8 bases and J by 5 bases, leaving 22 bases between them. As DNA, the CDR3 is TGTGCCAGCTGTCGGGGCGGCAGGGATTCCCATCAGCCCCAGCATTTT. Translating it yields CASCRGGRDSHQPQHF.

This clonotype has ten or more counts. This chain connects TRBV11-1 to TRBJ2-7, with TRBD1 matching 8 bases. Germline lookup yields CDR1 SGHAT and CDR2 FQDESV (reference sequence). Germline trimming cut 5 bases from V and 7 bases from J; bases unmatched to any gene: 16. This CDR3 comprises 16 residues. CDR3 nucleotide sequence: TGTGCCAGCAGCAGGCAGGGGGCCGCTGGGGTTGAAGAGCAGTACTTC. Encoded protein: CASSRQGAAGVEEQYF.

This clonotype was observed at least ten times. The V gene is TRBV15, the J gene TRBJ1-6; possible D gene TRBD1, 6 bases. V was pared by 0 bases and J by 12 bases, with 12 bases between. This CDR3 is built from 14 residues. The germline gives CDR1 LNHNV, CDR2 YYDKDF (reference sequence). The CDR3 reads CATSRDWEGGPLHF. The CDR3 coding sequence is TGTGCCACCAGCAGAGATTGGGAGGGGGGACCCCTCCACTTT. The entire variable domain, with the rest obtained from reference TRBV15 and TRBJ1-6, is as follows: DAMVIQNPRYQVTQFGKPVTLSCSQTLNHNVMYWYQQKSSQAPKLLFHYYDKDFNNEADTPDNFQSRRPNTSFCFLDIRSPGLGDTAMYLCATSRDWEGGPLHFGNGTRLTVT.

This clonotype was detected many times. The J gene is TRBJ2-6, the V gene TRBV12-3 or TRBV12-4; D remains ambiguous. The CDR3 extends over 14 amino acids. V was pared by 5 bases and J by 4 bases, with 9 bases between. CDR3 in DNA: TGTGCCAGCAGTGCCCAAACCGGGGCCAACGTCCTGACTTTC. This encodes CASSAQTGANVLTF.

This clonotype was counted at least ten times. V and J are TRBV9 and TRBJ1-1, with D possibly being TRBD1 (5 bases). This CDR3 has 12 amino acids. CDR1 SGDLS and CDR2 YYNGEE come from the germline V gene. V lost 4 bases and J 7 bases, leaving 11 bases between the germline ends. CDR3 DNA: TGTGCCAGCAGCCCCCAGGGCCTTGAAGCTTTCTTT. Translating gives CASSPQGLEAFF.

The sample holds many counts of this clonotype. In nucleotides, the CDR3 is TGCGCCAGCAGCTTCCCTGAGAACACTGAAGCTTTCTTT. It translates to CASSFPENTEAFF. The J gene is TRBJ1-1, the V gene TRBV5-1; D unresolved. Germline V gives CDR1 SGHRS, CDR2 YFSETQ. Trimming removed 2 bases at V and 1 base at J, with 6 bases between. The CDR3 spans 13 residues.

The rearrangement uses TRBV7-2 and TRBJ2-1; 11 bases align to TRBD1. Trimming at V came to 3 bases and at J to 8 bases, leaving 12 bases not matched to a gene. CDR3 length equals 17 residues. The germline CDR1 and CDR2 sequences are SGHTA and FQGNSA. CDR3 loop: CASSFGPGTGGAYEQFF. DNA of the CDR3: TGTGCCAGCAGCTTCGGCCCGGGGACAGGGGGGGCCTATGAGCAGTTCTTC.

The chain carries TRBV4-3 and TRBJ2-7, with 8 bases that match TRBD2. The germline CDR1 and CDR2 sequences are LGHNA and YSLEER. The CDR3 is made up of 16 amino acids. V lost 0 bases and J lost 1; bases outside the gene matches: 5. The CDR3, as DNA: TGCGCCAGCAGCCAAGATTCAAGCGGGGGATCCTACGAGCAGTACTTC. Protein: CASSQDSSGGSYEQYF.

The genes are TRBV4-3 and TRBJ2-7; D gene uncertain. The V end lost 0 bases, the J end lost 2 bases, and 14 bases lay between the germline ends. The CDR3 loop spans 16 amino acids. CDR1 and CDR2 (germline): LGHNA, YSLEER. In nucleotides, the CDR3 is TGCGCCAGCAGCCAAGATTCCGGAGATAAGACCTACGAGCAGTACTTC. Amino acids: CASSQDSGDKTYEQYF.

The chain employs TRBV3-1 and TRBJ2-7; 8 bases line up with TRBD1. The CDR3 consists of 10 residues. The germline V gene encodes CDR1 LGHDT and CDR2 YNNKEL (reference sequence). Trimming cost V 4 bases and J 12 bases; bases outside gene matches: 2. DNA for the CDR3: TGTGCCAGCAGCCGGGACAGGCTGTACTTC. This codes for CASSRDRLYF.

The rearrangement links TRBV7-8 to TRBJ1-1, with D unresolved. Deletions cut 4 bases from V and 3 bases from J, with 12 bases between. The CDR3 consists of 14 residues. Germline V gene data show CDR1 as SGHVS and CDR2 as FQNEAQ. The CDR3 DNA follows: TGTGCCAGCAGCTCCACGTCCGAGGACACTGAAGCTTTCTTT. It encodes CASSSTSEDTEAFF.

This clonotype has a handful of counts. The rearrangement joins TRBV25-1 to TRBJ2-3; 8 nucleotides line up with TRBD2. The germline gives CDR1 MGHDK, CDR2 SYGVNS. The CDR3 totals 16 residues. After removal of 4 bases from V and 2 bases from J, the junction contained 8 bases not matched to a gene. CDR3 in amino acids: CASSGDLAGLTDTQYF. The CDR3 DNA sequence: TGTGCCAGCAGTGGTGATTTAGCGGGGCTCACAGATACGCAGTATTTT.

This clonotype was picked up many times. V and J are TRBV27 and TRBJ1-5; TRBD1 aligns across 10 bases. Germline V gene sequence: CDR1 MNHEY, CDR2 SMNVEV (reference sequence). The J segment lost 6 bases and the V segment lost 6 bases, leaving 5 bases of the junction unmatched. The CDR3 runs 14 residues. The chain's CDR3 is CASSQTGGGQPQHF. The CDR3 DNA is TGTGCCAGCAGCCAGACAGGGGGCGGTCAGCCCCAGCATTTT.

This clonotype was recorded many times. The chain links TRBV4-2 to TRBJ1-1, with a tentative D call TRBD1 (5 bases). This CDR3 has 15 amino acids. Germline V gene data show CDR1 as LGHNA and CDR2 as YNFKEQ. Trimming took 0 bases from V and 0 from J, leaving 8 bases between them. CDR3 DNA: TGTGCCAGCAGCCAAGATCAGGGCATGAACACTGAAGCTTTCTTT. Its protein product is CASSQDQGMNTEAFF.

There are many counts of this clonotype. This rearrangement joins TRBV21-1 to TRBJ2-7; TRBD2, as called in the table, went unchecked against the DNA. TRBV21-1 is an annotated pseudogene. CDR3 size: 19 residues. The DNA for the CDR3 is TGTGCCAGCAGCAAACTAGTCCGGACTAGACATGAACTCTCCTACGAGCAGTACTTC. Translation gives CASSKLVRTRHELSYEQYF.

This clonotype was recorded a few times. V and J are TRBV13 and TRBJ2-7; TRBD2 matches at 11 bases. Looked up from germline, CDR1 is PRHDT and CDR2 is FYEKMQ (reference sequence). The length of the CDR3 is 18 residues. J lost 1 base, V lost 1 base, and 9 bases had no gene match. The chain's CDR3 is CASSLEGLAGGLSYEQYF. The CDR3 region has the DNA TGTGCCAGCAGCTTAGAGGGGCTAGCGGGGGGCCTATCCTACGAGCAGTACTTC.

This clonotype was counted at least ten times. V gene TRBV5-1 combines with J gene TRBJ2-7; 8 bases match TRBD1. CDR3 length: 15 amino acids. V lost 4 bases and J lost 2; bases outside the gene matches: 8. Germline CDR1 SGHRS, CDR2 YFSETQ. For the CDR3, the DNA is TGCGCCAGCAGCGTGGGTTCGACAGGGGCCTACGAGCAGTACTTC. Translation: CASSVGSTGAYEQYF.

This chain uses TRBV6-5 with TRBJ1-6, with 7 nucleotides matching TRBD1. Germline values: CDR1 MNHEY, CDR2 SVGAGI. V dropped 3 bases and J dropped 7; count of bases not matched to a gene: 9. This CDR3 comprises 16 residues. The DNA for the CDR3 is TGTGCCAGCAGTTATCCCCGAGGGGGCGCGAATTCACCCCTCCACTTT. This encodes CASSYPRGGANSPLHF.

The chain combines TRBV5-1 with TRBJ2-2; D is undetermined. Trimming pared 5 bases from V and 2 bases from J, leaving 10 bases between. CDR3 size: 14 residues. In germline, CDR1 is SGHRS, CDR2 YFSETQ. This chain's CDR3 is CASSEWGNTGELFF. The DNA of the CDR3 is TGCGCCAGCAGTGAGTGGGGAAACACCGGGGAGCTGTTTTTT.

The V call is TRBV4-3, the J call TRBJ1-4, with a tentative D call TRBD1 (6 bases). Per germline, CDR1 LGHNA and CDR2 YSLEER. Trimming removed 0 bases at V and 6 bases at J, with 14 bases between. CDR3 length: 16 residues. The CDR3 spells CASSQDPQGPYEKLFF. In nucleotides, the CDR3 is TGCGCCAGCAGCCAAGATCCCCAGGGGCCGTATGAAAAACTGTTTTTT.

This clonotype came up a few times. J is TRBJ2-7 and V is TRBV10-3; 11 bases map to TRBD1. Germline V gene sequence: CDR1 ENHRY, CDR2 SYGVKD. This CDR3 has 15 residues. Trimming cost V 7 bases and J 11 bases; bases outside gene matches: 16. The CDR3 sequence: CAIKENWDRGDVEYF. CDR3 bases: TGTGCCATCAAGGAAAATTGGGACAGGGGGGACGTGGAGTACTTC.

V is TRBV29-1 and J is TRBJ2-3; a weak D match, TRBD2 (6 bases). This CDR3 spans 14 amino acids. Trimming removed 1 base from V and 4 bases from J, with 12 bases in between. Germline V gene data show CDR1 as SQVTM and CDR2 as ANQGSEA. The CDR3: CSVEAGDGADTQYF. For the CDR3, the DNA is TGCAGCGTTGAAGCGGGGGACGGCGCAGATACGCAGTATTTT.